The rows below give T cell receptor beta chains drawn from one sample of a study of patients and donors after allogeneic stem cell transplantation. MiXCR was run by TCRdb on the RT-PCR reads, yielding one entry per CDR3 protein. The profile shows about 150,000 distinct CDR3 sequences, 30% to 45% of them singletons. The sample taken for sequencing was blood, either unsorted or a sorted T cell fraction (not recorded which). The receptors come from a human donor who was either an allogeneic HSCT recipient or a stem cell or donor lymphocyte infusion donor (not recorded which). It is not recorded whose cells these are; they may come from a transplant donor. Each CDR3 is given with its conserved first and last residue. D genes are given only for firm matches. For some rows the clone size is stated as once, few or many, or as a class when expanded; others skip it.

clone size | D gene | J gene | V gene | CDR3 DNA | CDR3 protein
many | TRBD1 | TRBJ1-1 | TRBV12-3/TRBV12-4 | TGTGCCACACGAACAGGGGCGGGGGAGTTTTCGGAAGCTTTCTTT | CATRTGAGEFSEAFF
NA | NA | TRBJ1-5 | TRBV6-5 | TGTGCCAGCAGTTACTGGACCTTGCAGAAGGACCAGCCCCAGCATTTT | CASSYWTLQKDQPQHF
NA | NA | TRBJ1-4 | TRBV5-1 | TGCGCCAGCAGCTTAGGGGAGGAAGAAAAACTGTTTTTT | CASSLGEEEKLFF
few | NA | TRBJ2-7 | TRBV6-2/TRBV6-3 | TGTGCCAGCAGTTACTCAGGCGGAACCTACGAGCAGTACTTC | CASSYSGGTYEQYF
NA | NA | TRBJ1-2 | TRBV5-1 | TGCGCCAGCAGCTTGACAGATACCTTCTATGGCTACACCTTC | CASSLTDTFYGYTF
NA | TRBD2 | TRBJ2-1 | TRBV19 | TGTGCCAGTAGTACAACTAGCGGGGGGGCTAATGAGCAGTTCTTC | CASSTTSGGANEQFF
few | NA | TRBJ2-1 | TRBV9 | TGTGCCAGCAGCCCCTCGGGGCCATCCTACAATGAGCAGTTCTTC | CASSPSGPSYNEQFF
few | NA | TRBJ1-1 | TRBV5-1 | TGCGCCAGCAGTCCAAGCCAGGTGCGGTCCACTGAAGCTTTCTTT | CASSPSQVRSTEAFF
once | TRBD1 | TRBJ2-3 | TRBV5-4 | TGTGCCATGCTGAGGGGGCCTGGTACAGATACGCAGTATTTT | CAMLRGPGTDTQYF
NA | NA | TRBJ2-2 | TRBV9 | TGTGCCAGCAGCCTCCTAGGGACGAACACCGGGGAGCTGTTTTTT | CASSLLGTNTGELFF
NA | NA | TRBJ2-1 | TRBV29-1 | TGCAGCGTTAGTTCAGGGACATCGTACAATGAGCAGTTCTTC | CSVSSGTSYNEQFF
NA | NA | TRBJ1-6 | TRBV28 | TGTGCCAGCAGCGGACCGCATTCACCCCTCCACTTT | CASSGPHSPLHF
few | TRBD1 | TRBJ1-4 | TRBV5-1 | TGCGCCAGCAGCTGGACAGGGGGCGAAAAACTGTTTTTT | CASSWTGGEKLFF
many | NA | TRBJ1-1 | TRBV12-3/TRBV12-4 | TGTGCCAGCAGCTTAGGCGACACTGAAGCTTTCTTT | CASSLGDTEAFF
NA | NA | TRBJ1-5 | TRBV7-9 | TGTGCCAGCTCCGGACAGAATCAGCCCCAGCATTTT | CASSGQNQPQHF
NA | TRBD1 | TRBJ1-4 | TRBV7-6 | TGTGCCAGCAGCATGACCGGGACAGGCGACGAAAAACTGTTTTTT | CASSMTGTGDEKLFF
few | TRBD2 | TRBJ2-7 | TRBV9 | TGTGCCAGCAGCGTAGGTAGCGGGGGCTACGAGCAGTACTTC | CASSVGSGGYEQYF
NA | NA | TRBJ2-2 | TRBV27 | TGTGCCAGCAGCTTTGACACCGGGGAGCTGTTTTTT | CASSFDTGELFF
NA | NA | TRBJ2-5 | TRBV7-2 | TGTGCCAGCAGCTTAGGTCCCACCCAGTACTTC | CASSLGPTQYF
NA | NA | TRBJ1-1 | TRBV28 | TGTGCCAGCAGCGCGGGGGACGCAGCTTTCTTT | CASSAGDAAFF
NA | TRBD1 | TRBJ1-1 | TRBV5-6 | TGTGCCAGCAGCTCGCTTCCACAGGGGTTCAACATGAACACTGAAGCTTTCTTT | CASSSLPQGFNMNTEAFF
NA | TRBD2 | TRBJ2-3 | TRBV9 | TGTGCCAGCAGCCCTGTTGTAGGCGGGGGGCCGGATACGCAGTATTTT | CASSPVVGGGPDTQYF
NA | NA | TRBJ1-2 | TRBV20-1 | NA | CSARSVGRGTF
NA | NA | TRBJ1-2 | TRBV12-3/TRBV12-4 | TGTGCCAGCACCAGAACAGGGACCCCCTATGGCTACACCTTC | CASTRTGTPYGYTF
NA | NA | TRBJ2-7 | TRBV4-3 | TGCGCCAGCAGCCAAGAGCTCCGGACACACTACGAGCAGTACTTC | CASSQELRTHYEQYF
once | NA | TRBJ1-4 | TRBV12-3/TRBV12-4 | TGTGCCAGCAGCCCCGGGGCAGCTGTGTGGGAAAAACTGTTTTTT | CASSPGAAVWEKLFF
few | NA | TRBJ1-5 | TRBV7-2 | TGTGCCAGCAGTTCCCTGGAGGGCAATCAGCCCCAGCATTTT | CASSSLEGNQPQHF
few | NA | TRBJ1-2 | TRBV7-9 | TGTGCCAGCAGCAGGGGGGGAATTGGCTACACCTTC | CASSRGGIGYTF
many | TRBD1 | TRBJ1-2 | TRBV7-7 | TGTGCTAGCAGCCGTAGGGGGCACAATGGCTACACCTTC | CASSRRGHNGYTF
few | NA | TRBJ1-3 | TRBV7-6 | TGTGCCAGCAGCTTGGCTAGAAGCTCTGGAAACACCATATATTTT | CASSLARSSGNTIYF
NA | NA | TRBJ1-3 | TRBV6-1 | TGTGCCAGCAGCTATTTACAGTTAGCTGGAAACACCATATATTTT | CASSYLQLAGNTIYF
NA | NA | TRBJ2-1 | TRBV12-3/TRBV12-4 | TGTGCCAGCAGTATCGGGGCAGGGCAGGGATACAATGAGCAGTTCTTC | CASSIGAGQGYNEQFF
few | NA | TRBJ1-4 | TRBV7-8 | TGTGCCAGCAGGCAAACAGGGAGTAATGAAAAACTGTTTTTT | CASRQTGSNEKLFF
few | TRBD1 | TRBJ1-2 | TRBV27 | TGTGCCAGCAGTTCCTCGACAGGGAGGGTCTGGGGCTACACCTTC | CASSSSTGRVWGYTF
NA | TRBD1 | TRBJ1-4 | TRBV9 | TGTGCCAGCAGCGCCAGACAGGGTCGAGACGAAAAACTGTTTTTT | CASSARQGRDEKLFF
NA | TRBD1 | TRBJ1-6 | TRBV20-1 | TGCAGTGCTAGAGTTCCGGGACAGGGACGTAATTCACCCCTCCACTTT | CSARVPGQGRNSPLHF
few | NA | TRBJ1-4 | TRBV11-1 | TGTGCCAGCAGCGGGAGGGATGAAAAACTGTTTTTT | CASSGRDEKLFF